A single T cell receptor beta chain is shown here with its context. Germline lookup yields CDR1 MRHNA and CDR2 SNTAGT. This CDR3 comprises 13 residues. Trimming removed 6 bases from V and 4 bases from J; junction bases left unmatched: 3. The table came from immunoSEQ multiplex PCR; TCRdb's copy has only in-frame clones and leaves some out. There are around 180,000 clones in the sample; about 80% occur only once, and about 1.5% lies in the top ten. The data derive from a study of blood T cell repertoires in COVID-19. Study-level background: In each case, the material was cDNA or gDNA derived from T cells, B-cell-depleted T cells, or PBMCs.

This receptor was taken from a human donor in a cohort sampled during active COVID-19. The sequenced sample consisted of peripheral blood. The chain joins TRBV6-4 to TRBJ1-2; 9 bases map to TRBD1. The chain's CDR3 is CASRETGGYGYTF. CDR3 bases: TGTGCCAGCAGGGAGACAGGGGGCTATGGCTACACCTTC.